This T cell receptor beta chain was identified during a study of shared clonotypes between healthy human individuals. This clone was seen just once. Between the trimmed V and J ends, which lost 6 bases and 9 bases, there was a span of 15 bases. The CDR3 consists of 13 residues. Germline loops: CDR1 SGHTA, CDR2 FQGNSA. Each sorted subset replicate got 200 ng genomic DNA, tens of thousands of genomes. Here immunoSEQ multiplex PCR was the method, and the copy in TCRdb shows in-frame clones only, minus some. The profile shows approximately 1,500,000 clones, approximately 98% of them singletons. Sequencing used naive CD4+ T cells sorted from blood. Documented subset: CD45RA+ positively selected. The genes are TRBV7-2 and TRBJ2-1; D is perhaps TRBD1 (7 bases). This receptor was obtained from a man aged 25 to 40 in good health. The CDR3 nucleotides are TGTGCCAGCAGGAGATTCCAGGGGGGTGAGCAGTTCTTC. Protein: CASRRFQGGEQFF.